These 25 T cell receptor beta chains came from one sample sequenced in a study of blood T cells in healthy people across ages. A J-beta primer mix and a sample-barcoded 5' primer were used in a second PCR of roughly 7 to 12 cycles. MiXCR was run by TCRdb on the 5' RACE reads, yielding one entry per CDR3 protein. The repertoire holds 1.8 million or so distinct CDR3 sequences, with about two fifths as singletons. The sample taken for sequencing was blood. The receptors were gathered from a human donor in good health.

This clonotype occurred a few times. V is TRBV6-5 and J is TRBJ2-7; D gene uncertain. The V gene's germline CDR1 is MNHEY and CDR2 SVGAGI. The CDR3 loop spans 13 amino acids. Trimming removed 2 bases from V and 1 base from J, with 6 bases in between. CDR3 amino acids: CASSYQVSYEQYF. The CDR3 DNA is TGTGCCAGCAGTTACCAGGTGTCCTACGAGCAGTACTTC.

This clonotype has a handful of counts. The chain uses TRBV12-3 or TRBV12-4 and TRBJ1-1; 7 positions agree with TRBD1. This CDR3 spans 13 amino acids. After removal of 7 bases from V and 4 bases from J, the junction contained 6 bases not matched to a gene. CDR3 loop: CASNSPGGTEAFF. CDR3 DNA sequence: TGTGCCAGCAACAGCCCAGGGGGCACTGAAGCTTTCTTT.

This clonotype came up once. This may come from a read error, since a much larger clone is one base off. The CDR3 DNA is TGTGCCAGCAGCTTAGCTTTCGCAGATATGCAGTATTTT. Translation: CASSLAFADMQYF. This chain links TRBV7-2 with TRBJ2-3; D not resolved. The CDR3 length is 13 residues. Per the germline V gene, CDR1 is SGHTA and CDR2 is FQGNSA.

CDR3 DNA: TGCAGTGCTAGAGATTTAGCGGGGGGGAATTACGAGCAGTACTTC. Its translation: CSARDLAGGNYEQYF. The genes are TRBV20-1 and TRBJ2-7, with TRBD2 identical over 11 bases. V dropped 0 bases and J dropped 4; count of bases not matched to a gene: 5. Germline CDR1 reads DFQATT; CDR2 reads SNEGSKA (reference sequence). CDR3 length: 15 residues.

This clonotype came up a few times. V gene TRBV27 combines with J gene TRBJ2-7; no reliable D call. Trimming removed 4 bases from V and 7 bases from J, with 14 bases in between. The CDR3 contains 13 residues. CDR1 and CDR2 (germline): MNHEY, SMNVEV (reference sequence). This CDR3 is CASSYYGPEEQYF. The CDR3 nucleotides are TGTGCCAGCAGTTATTATGGGCCTGAGGAGCAGTACTTC.

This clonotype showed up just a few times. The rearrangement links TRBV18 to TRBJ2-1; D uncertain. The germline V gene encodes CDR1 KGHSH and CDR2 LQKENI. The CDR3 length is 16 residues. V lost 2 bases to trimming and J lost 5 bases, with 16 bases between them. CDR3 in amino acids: CASSPYPGGPNNEQFF. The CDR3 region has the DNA TGTGCCAGCTCACCATACCCGGGCGGACCCAACAATGAGCAGTTCTTC.

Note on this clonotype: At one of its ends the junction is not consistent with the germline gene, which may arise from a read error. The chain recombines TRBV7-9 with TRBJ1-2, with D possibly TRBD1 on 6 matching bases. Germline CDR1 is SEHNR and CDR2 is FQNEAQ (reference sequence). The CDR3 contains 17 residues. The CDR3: CASNLVLGTGTSYGYTF. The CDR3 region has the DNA TGTGCCAGCAACTTAGTCTTGGGAACAGGGACCAGCTATGGCTACACCTTC.

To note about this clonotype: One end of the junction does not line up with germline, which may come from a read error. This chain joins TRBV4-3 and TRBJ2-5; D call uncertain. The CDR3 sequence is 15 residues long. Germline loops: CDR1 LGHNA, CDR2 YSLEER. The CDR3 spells CANSQDFGRRETQYF. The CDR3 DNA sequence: TGCGCCAACAGCCAAGACTTCGGCAGGAGAGAGACCCAGTACTTC.

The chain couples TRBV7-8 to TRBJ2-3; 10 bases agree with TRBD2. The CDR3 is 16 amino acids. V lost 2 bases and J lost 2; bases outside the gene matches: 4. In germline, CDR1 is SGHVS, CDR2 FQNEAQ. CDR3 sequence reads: CASSLHGTSDTDTQYF. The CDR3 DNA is TGTGCCAGCAGCTTACACGGGACTAGCGACACAGATACGCAGTATTTT.

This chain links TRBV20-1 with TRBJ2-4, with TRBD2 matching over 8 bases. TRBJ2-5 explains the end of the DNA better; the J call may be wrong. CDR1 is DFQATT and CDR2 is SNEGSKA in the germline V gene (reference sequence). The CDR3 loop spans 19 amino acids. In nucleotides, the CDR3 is TGCAGTGCCACCCAATTTCGGGGGGGGCCCCCCGTGGGCAAAGAGACCCAGTACTTC. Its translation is CSATQFRGGPPVGKETQYF.

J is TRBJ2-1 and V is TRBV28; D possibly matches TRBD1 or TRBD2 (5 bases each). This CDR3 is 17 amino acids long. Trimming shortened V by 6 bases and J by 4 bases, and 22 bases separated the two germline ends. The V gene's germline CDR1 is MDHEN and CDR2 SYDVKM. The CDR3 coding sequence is TGTGCCAGCAGAGACCAGAGTCGGGGCATCCCTTACAATGAGCAGTTCTTC. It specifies CASRDQSRGIPYNEQFF.

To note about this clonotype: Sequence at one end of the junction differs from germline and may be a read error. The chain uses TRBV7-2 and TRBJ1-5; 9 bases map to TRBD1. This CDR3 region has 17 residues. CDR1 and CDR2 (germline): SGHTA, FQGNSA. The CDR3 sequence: CASSFTGGPYSNQPQHF. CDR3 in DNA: TGCGCCAGCAGCTTTACAGGGGGCCCGTATAGCAATCAGCCCCAGCATTTT.

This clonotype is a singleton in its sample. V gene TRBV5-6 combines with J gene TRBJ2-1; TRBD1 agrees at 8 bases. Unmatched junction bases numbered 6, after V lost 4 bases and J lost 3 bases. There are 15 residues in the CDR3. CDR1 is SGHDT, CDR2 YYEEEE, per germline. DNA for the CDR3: TGTGCCAGCAGCAGGGACAGGACCATCTACAATGAGCAGTTCTTC. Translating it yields CASSRDRTIYNEQFF. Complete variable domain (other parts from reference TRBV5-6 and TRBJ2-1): DAGVTQSPTHLIKTRGQQVTLRCSPKSGHDTVSWYQQALGQGPQFIFQYYEEEERQRGNFPDRFSGHQFPNYSSELNVNALLLGDSALYLCASSRDRTIYNEQFFGPGTRLTVL.

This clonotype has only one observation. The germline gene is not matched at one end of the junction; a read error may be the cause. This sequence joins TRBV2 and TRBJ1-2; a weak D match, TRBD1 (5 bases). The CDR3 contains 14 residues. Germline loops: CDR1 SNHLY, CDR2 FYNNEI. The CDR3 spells CTSSEARANYGYTF. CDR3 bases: TGTACCAGCAGTGAGGCCAGGGCTAACTATGGCTACACCTTC.

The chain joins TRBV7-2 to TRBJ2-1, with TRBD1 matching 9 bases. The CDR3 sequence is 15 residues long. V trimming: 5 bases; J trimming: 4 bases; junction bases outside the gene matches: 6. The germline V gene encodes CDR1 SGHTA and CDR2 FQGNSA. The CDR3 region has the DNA TGTGCCAGCAGCACACAGGGGGCCCTTTACAATGAGCAGTTCTTC. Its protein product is CASSTQGALYNEQFF.

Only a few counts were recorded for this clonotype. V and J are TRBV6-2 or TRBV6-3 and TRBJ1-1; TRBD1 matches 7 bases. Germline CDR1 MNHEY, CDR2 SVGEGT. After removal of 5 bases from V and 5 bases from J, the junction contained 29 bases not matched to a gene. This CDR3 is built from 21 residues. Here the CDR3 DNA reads TGTGCCAGCAGTCACGTTTTTAGTCGACAGGGAGGGTGGTTGGCGAAGACTGAAGCTTTCTTT. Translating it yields CASSHVFSRQGGWLAKTEAFF.

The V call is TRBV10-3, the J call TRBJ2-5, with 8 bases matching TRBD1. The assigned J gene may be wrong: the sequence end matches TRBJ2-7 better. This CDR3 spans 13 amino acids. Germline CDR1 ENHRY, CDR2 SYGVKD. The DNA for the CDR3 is TGTGCCATCAGTGAGGGACAGGGAGGCGAGCAGTACTTC. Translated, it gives CAISEGQGGEQYF.

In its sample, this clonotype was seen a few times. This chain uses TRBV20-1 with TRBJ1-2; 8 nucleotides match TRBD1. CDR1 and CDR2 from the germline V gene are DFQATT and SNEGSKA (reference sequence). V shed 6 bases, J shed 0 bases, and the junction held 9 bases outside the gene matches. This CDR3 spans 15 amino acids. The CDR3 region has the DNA TGCAGTGCCCTCGACAGGGGAGGATCTAACTATGGCTACACCTTC. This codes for CSALDRGGSNYGYTF.

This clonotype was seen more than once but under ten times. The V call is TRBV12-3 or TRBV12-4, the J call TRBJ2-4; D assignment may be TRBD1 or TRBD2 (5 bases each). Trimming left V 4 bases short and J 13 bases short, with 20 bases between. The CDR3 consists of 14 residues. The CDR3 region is CASSYRDDTGEQYF. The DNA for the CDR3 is TGTGCCAGCAGTTACCGGGACGACACCGGGGAGCAGTACTTC.

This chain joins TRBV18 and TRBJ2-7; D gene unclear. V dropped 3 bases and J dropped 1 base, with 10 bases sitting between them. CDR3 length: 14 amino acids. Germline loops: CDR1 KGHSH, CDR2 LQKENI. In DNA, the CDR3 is TGTGCCAGCTCACCCGACCTAGGGTCCTACGAGCAGTACTTC. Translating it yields CASSPDLGSYEQYF. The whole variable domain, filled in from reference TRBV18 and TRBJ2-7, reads NAGVMQNPRHLVRRRGQEARLRCSPMKGHSHVYWYRQLPEEGLKFMVYLQKENIIDESGMPKERFSAEFPKEGPSILRIQQVVRGDSAAYFCASSPDLGSYEQYFGPGTRLTVT.

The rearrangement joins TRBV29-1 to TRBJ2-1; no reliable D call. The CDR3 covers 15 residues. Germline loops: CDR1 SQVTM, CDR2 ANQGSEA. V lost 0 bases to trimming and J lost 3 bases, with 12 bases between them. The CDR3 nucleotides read TGCAGCGTTGAAGAGAGGTCTTCCTACTACAATGAGCAGTTCTTC. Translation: CSVEERSSYYNEQFF.

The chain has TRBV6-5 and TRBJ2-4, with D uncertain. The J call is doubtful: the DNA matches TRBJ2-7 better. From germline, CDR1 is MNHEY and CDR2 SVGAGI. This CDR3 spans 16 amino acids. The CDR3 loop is CASSYSVGQTFYEQYF. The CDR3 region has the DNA TGTGCCAGCAGTTACTCGGTCGGGCAGACCTTCTACGAGCAGTACTTC.

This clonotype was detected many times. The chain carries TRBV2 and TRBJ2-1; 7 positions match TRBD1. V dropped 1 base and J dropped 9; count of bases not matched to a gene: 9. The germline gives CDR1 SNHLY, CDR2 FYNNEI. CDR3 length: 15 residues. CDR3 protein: CASSEEGQKTSEQFF. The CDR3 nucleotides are TGTGCCAGCAGTGAAGAGGGACAGAAGACGAGTGAGCAGTTCTTC.

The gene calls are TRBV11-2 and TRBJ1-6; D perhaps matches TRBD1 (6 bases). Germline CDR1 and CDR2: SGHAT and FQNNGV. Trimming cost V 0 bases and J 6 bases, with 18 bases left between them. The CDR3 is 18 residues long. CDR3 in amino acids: CASSLDPTSQGSNSPLHF. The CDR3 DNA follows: TGTGCCAGCAGCTTAGACCCTACCTCACAGGGTAGTAATTCACCCCTCCACTTT.

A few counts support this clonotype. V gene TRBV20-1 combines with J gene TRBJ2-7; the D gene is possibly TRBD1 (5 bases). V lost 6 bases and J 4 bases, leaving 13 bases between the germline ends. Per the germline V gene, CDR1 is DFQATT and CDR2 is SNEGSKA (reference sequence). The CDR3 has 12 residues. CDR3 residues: CSALWGDYEQYF. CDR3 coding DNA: TGCAGTGCCCTCTGGGGCGATTACGAGCAGTACTTC.